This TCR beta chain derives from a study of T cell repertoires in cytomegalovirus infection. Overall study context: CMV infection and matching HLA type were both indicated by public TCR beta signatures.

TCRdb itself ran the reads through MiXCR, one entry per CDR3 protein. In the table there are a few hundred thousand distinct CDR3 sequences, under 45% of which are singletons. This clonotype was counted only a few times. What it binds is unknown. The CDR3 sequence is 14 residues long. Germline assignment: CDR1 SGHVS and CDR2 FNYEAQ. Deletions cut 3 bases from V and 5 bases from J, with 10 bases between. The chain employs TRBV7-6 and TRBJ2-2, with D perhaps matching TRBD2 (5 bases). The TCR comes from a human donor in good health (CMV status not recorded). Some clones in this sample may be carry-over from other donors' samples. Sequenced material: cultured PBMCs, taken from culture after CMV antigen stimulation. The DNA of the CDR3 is TGTGCCAGCAGCTTTGGTCGGGAAACCGGGGAGCTGTTTTTT. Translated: CASSFGRETGELFF.